This entry lists 5 T cell receptor beta chains sequenced from one sample in a study of cytomegalovirus exposure and HLA in healthy donors. In the PCR, 60 Vbeta and 13 Jbeta primers were used. Clones were sequenced by immunoSEQ multiplex PCR, and TCRdb holds only the in-frame ones, with some missing. The table includes approximately 190,000 clones, 82% detected once. The source material was PBMCs. The receptors come from a woman younger than 30 in good health and CMV-seronegative.

The J gene is TRBJ2-5, the V gene TRBV6-5; no reliable D call. From germline, CDR1 is MNHEY and CDR2 SVGAGI. This CDR3 comprises 12 residues. The V and J ends lost 6 bases and 2 bases respectively, with 7 bases between them. The CDR3 protein is CASSGAQETQYF. Here the CDR3 DNA reads TGTGCCAGCAGCGGAGCTCAAGAGACCCAGTACTTC.

This chain joins TRBV6-1 and TRBJ2-7; a possible D gene is TRBD2 (5 bases). Trimming left V 5 bases short and J 4 bases short, with 15 bases between. This CDR3 is 14 amino acids long. CDR1 is MNHNS and CDR2 is SASEGT in the germline V gene. DNA for the CDR3: TGTGCCAGCAGTTCGTCCACTACTAGGTACGAGCAGTACTTC. It yields the protein CASSSSTTRYEQYF.

The chain is built from TRBV6-5 and TRBJ2-7; 11 bases line up with TRBD2. The CDR3 runs 14 residues. CDR1 and CDR2 from the germline V gene are MNHEY and SVGAGI. Germline trimming cut 2 bases from V and 3 bases from J; bases unmatched to any gene: 0. CDR3 region: CASSYGLAGYEQYF. CDR3 sequence (DNA): TGTGCCAGCAGTTACGGACTAGCGGGCTACGAGCAGTACTTC.

This chain connects TRBV27 to TRBJ2-7; the match to TRBD2 covers 16 bases. V shed 8 bases and J 3 bases; nucleotides not matched to a gene: 4. The germline V gene encodes CDR1 MNHEY and CDR2 SMNVEV (reference sequence). The CDR3 is 15 residues long. The CDR3 spells CASGTSGRDSYEQYF. DNA of the CDR3: TGTGCCAGCGGGACTAGCGGGAGGGACAGCTACGAGCAGTACTTC.

This clone showed up just once. One end of the junction varies from germline; a read error may be responsible. The chain employs TRBV19 and TRBJ2-6; TRBD2 aligns across 8 bases. Germline loops: CDR1 LNHDA, CDR2 SQIVND (reference sequence). This CDR3 has 20 amino acids. The CDR3 region is CASSIDGVAGLVGGDNVLTF. The CDR3 bases are TGTGCCAGTAGTATAGATGGAGTGGCAGGGCTCGTCGGGGGGGACAACGTCCTGACTTTC. The full variable domain, its missing parts supplied by reference TRBV19 and TRBJ2-6, is DGGITQSPKYLFRKEGQNVTLSCEQNLNHDAMYWYRQDPGQGLRLIYYSQIVNDFQKGDIAEGYSVSREKKESFPLTVTSAQKNPTAFYLCASSIDGVAGLVGGDNVLTFGAGSRLTVL.